This TCR beta chain was sequenced for a study of control samples from healthy donors and cancer patients. TCRdb keeps only in-frame clones here, not all; method: immunoSEQ multiplex PCR. Of around 200,000 clones in the sample, approximately 92% were seen once. The V end was cut by 8 bases, the J end by 5 bases, with 18 bases between. Germline V gives CDR1 PRHDT, CDR2 FYEKMQ (reference sequence). The CDR3 sequence is 14 residues long. The source of this sequence is a man between 18 and 29 years old in good health. The genes are TRBV13 and TRBJ1-1; D not resolved. Sequencing was performed on blood. The CDR3 DNA reads as TGTGCCAGCTCTCGTGGGAGGGTTTGGACTGAAGCTTTCTTT. This sequence encodes CASSRGRVWTEAFF.